These 20 T cell receptor beta chains were sequenced from one sample in a study of regulatory T cells in long-lasting Graves disease. Time point denoted: newly diagnosed GD, antithyroid drugs for less than 3 months. There was RNA extracted from PBMCs, and the TCR library was made from it. TCR beta libraries were built with iRepertoire HTBI primers and Arm-PCR of CDR3 regions. Each CDR3 protein is one row after TCRdb ran MiXCR on the multiplex PCR reads. The data contain 300,000 to 400,000 distinct CDR3 sequences, over 15% of them seen just once; the ten biggest clones take up roughly 40%. Sequenced material: peripheral blood mononuclear cells (PBMCs), taken at new diagnosis, from a patient treated with antithyroid drugs. These receptors were taken from a female donor with Graves disease.

This clonotype was observed at least ten times. This chain connects TRBV20-1 to TRBJ2-7; possible D gene TRBD2, 6 bases. This CDR3 is 14 amino acids long. The germline CDR1 and CDR2 sequences are DFQATT and SNEGSKA (reference sequence). V shed 6 bases and J shed 6 bases, with 21 bases lying between them. CDR3 loop: CSAIPTVAGREQYF. CDR3 bases: TGCAGTGCCATTCCGACAGTTGCGGGGCGCGAGCAGTACTTC.

The sample holds a few counts of this clonotype. The V gene is TRBV25-1, the J gene TRBJ1-3, with TRBD1 matching 10 bases. There are 15 residues in the CDR3. CDR1 and CDR2 from the germline V gene are MGHDK and SYGVNS. J was trimmed by 2 bases and V by 4 bases; bases with no gene match: 2. The CDR3 sequence: CASSAGTGAGNTIYF. The CDR3 coding sequence is TGTGCCAGCAGTGCCGGGACAGGGGCTGGAAACACCATATATTTT.

This clonotype was seen repeatedly, ten times or more. The chain employs TRBV19 and TRBJ1-4; a possible D gene is TRBD1 (5 bases). Trimming removed 7 bases at V and 6 bases at J, with 12 bases between. CDR3 size: 13 residues. Looked up from germline, CDR1 is LNHDA and CDR2 is SQIVND (reference sequence). The CDR3 protein is CASTGSPDEKLFF. The CDR3, as DNA: TGTGCCAGTACAGGGTCCCCGGATGAAAAACTGTTTTTT.

This clonotype was observed at least ten times. The V gene is TRBV14, the J gene TRBJ2-2; 7 bases fit TRBD1. CDR1 is SGHDN, CDR2 FVKESK, per germline. This CDR3 has 15 amino acids. Unmatched junction bases numbered 5, after V lost 1 base and J lost 6 bases. The CDR3 sequence: CASSQGQGRAGELFF. The CDR3 nucleotides are TGTGCCAGCAGCCAAGGACAGGGTCGTGCCGGGGAGCTGTTTTTT.

This clonotype was seen repeatedly, ten times or more. CDR3 in DNA: TGTGCCAGCAGTTTGGCTAGCGGGACCAATGAGCAGTTCTTC. Its protein product is CASSLASGTNEQFF. The chain recombines TRBV27 with TRBJ2-1; 9 bases line up with TRBD2. After removal of 3 bases from V and 6 bases from J, the junction contained 3 bases not matched to a gene. Germline CDR1 reads MNHEY; CDR2 reads SMNVEV (reference sequence). The CDR3 runs to 14 residues.

As regards this clonotype: This may be a read error, as it is one base from a much larger clone. The V gene is TRBV9, the J gene TRBJ2-7, with a possible D match to TRBD1 (6 bases). Germline V gene lookup returns CDR1 SGDLS and CDR2 YYNGEE. The CDR3 has 14 residues. V dropped 5 bases and J dropped 4 bases, with 16 bases sitting between them. DNA for the CDR3: TGTGCCAGCAGTGGACAGAGTACATCTTACGAGCAGTACTTC. Protein: CASSGQSTSYEQYF.

The rearrangement links TRBV2 to TRBJ2-5; 10 bases are shared with TRBD1. Germline CDR1 and CDR2: SNHLY and FYNNEI. The CDR3 covers 17 residues. V shed 6 bases, J shed 5 bases, and the junction held 15 bases outside the gene matches. The CDR3 DNA sequence: TGTGCCAGCAGGAGAGGGACAGGGGTGTTTGCGGGGGAGACCCAGTACTTC. Protein: CASRRGTGVFAGETQYF.

Points on this clonotype: A far larger clone differs by one base, so this is likely a read error. The rearrangement joins TRBV6-2 or TRBV6-3 to TRBJ2-7; 11 nucleotides agree with TRBD1. Germline-derived CDR1 and CDR2 are MNHEY and SVGEGT. Trimming cost V 7 bases and J 6 bases; bases outside gene matches: 8. There are 14 residues in the CDR3. The CDR3 region has the DNA TGTGCCAGCACTTATCACGGGACAGGGGGCGAGCAGTACTTC. This translates into CASTYHGTGGEQYF.

The chain carries TRBV28 and TRBJ2-2; tentatively, D is TRBD1 (6 bases). The V gene lost 4 bases and the J gene lost 7 bases, with 16 bases spanning the gap. Germline V gene sequence: CDR1 MDHEN, CDR2 SYDVKM. The CDR3 consists of 15 residues. The CDR3 loop reads CASSSSDRTNGELFF. Here the CDR3 DNA reads TGTGCCAGCAGTTCCTCAGACAGGACGAACGGGGAGCTGTTTTTT.

This clonotype showed up many times. The chain employs TRBV13 and TRBJ2-5; 11 positions agree with TRBD2. Germline V lookup: CDR1 PRHDT, CDR2 FYEKMQ (reference sequence). This CDR3 is 14 amino acids long. V was pared by 6 bases and J by 5 bases, with 5 bases of the junction left unmatched. The CDR3 sequence: CASRLAGEAETQYF. Written as DNA, the CDR3 is TGTGCCAGCAGACTAGCGGGAGAAGCCGAGACCCAGTACTTC.

This clonotype occurred many times. The rearrangement joins TRBV20-1 to TRBJ1-1; D possibly corresponds to TRBD1 (6 bases). The CDR3 extends over 14 amino acids. Trimming took 1 base from V and 0 from J, leaving 9 bases between them. CDR1 DFQATT and CDR2 SNEGSKA come from the germline V gene (reference sequence). The CDR3 reads CSARVGAVNTEAFF. For the CDR3, the DNA is TGCAGTGCTAGAGTGGGGGCGGTGAACACTGAAGCTTTCTTT.

The rearrangement links TRBV30 to TRBJ2-1; TRBD2 matches at 12 bases. CDR1 is GTSNPN and CDR2 is SVGIG in the germline V gene (reference sequence). V dropped 5 bases and J dropped 8; count of bases not matched to a gene: 7. This CDR3 contains 14 residues. The CDR3 DNA reads as TGTGCCTGGCAGACTAGCGGGAGACCCTATGAGCAGTTCTTC. Its translation: CAWQTSGRPYEQFF.

This clonotype was seen ten or more times. V gene TRBV7-2 combines with J gene TRBJ2-3; 8 nucleotides match TRBD2. With V trimmed by 1 base and J by 1 base, 1 base remained unmatched. The CDR3 loop spans 15 amino acids. Germline values: CDR1 SGHTA, CDR2 FQGNSA. This CDR3 is CASSLGREGTDTQYF. The CDR3 region has the DNA TGTGCCAGCAGCTTAGGGCGGGAGGGCACAGATACGCAGTATTTT. Full variable domain (missing parts from reference TRBV7-2 and TRBJ2-3): GAGVSQSPSNKVTEKGKDVELRCDPISGHTALYWYRQSLGQGLEFLIYFQGNSAPDKSGLPSDRFSAERTGGSVSTLTIQRTQQEDSAVYLCASSLGREGTDTQYFGPGTRLTVL.

This clonotype was seen ten or more times. The rearrangement joins TRBV28 to TRBJ1-5; D gene unclear. CDR1 is MDHEN, CDR2 SYDVKM, per germline. The CDR3 is 14 residues long. V lost 3 bases to trimming and J lost 4 bases, with 10 bases between them. CDR3 nucleotide sequence: TGTGCCAGCAGTTTGGCTCGCAAAAATCAGCCCCAGCATTTT. Amino acid sequence: CASSLARKNQPQHF.

This clonotype occurred many times. The CDR3 nucleotides read TGTGCCAGCACCCTTGAAGGGGAGCTGTTTTTT. It specifies CASTLEGELFF. The chain links TRBV6-1 to TRBJ2-2; D is uncertain. CDR1 is MNHNS, CDR2 SASEGT, per germline. The germline V and J ends were trimmed by 7 bases and 8 bases, with 8 bases remaining between them. The CDR3 sequence is 11 residues long.

This clonotype was picked up many times. The chain links TRBV6-5 to TRBJ1-1, with TRBD1 matching 9 bases. Germline V CDR1 and CDR2: MNHEY, SVGAGI. This CDR3 is 15 amino acids long. J gave up 5 bases and V 4 bases, and 8 bases lay outside the gene matches. CDR3: CASSFAGTGQTEAFF. CDR3 nucleotides: TGTGCCAGCAGTTTCGCCGGGACAGGGCAAACTGAAGCTTTCTTT.

CDR3 residues: CASSHSGGKNIQYF. In DNA form, the CDR3 reads TGTGCCAGCAGCCATTCTGGGGGCAAAAACATTCAGTACTTC. J is TRBJ2-4 and V is TRBV14, with D perhaps matching TRBD1 or TRBD2 (5 bases each). This CDR3 region has 14 residues. V lost 3 bases, J lost 3 bases, and 9 bases lay in between. In germline, CDR1 is SGHDN, CDR2 FVKESK.

The table lists this clonotype with many counts. The genes are TRBV6-5 and TRBJ2-1; TRBD2 agrees at 7 bases. After removal of 2 bases from V and 8 bases from J, the junction contained 9 bases not matched to a gene. Per germline, CDR1 MNHEY and CDR2 SVGAGI. There are 15 residues in the CDR3. The CDR3 region is CASSYTSGEIDEQFF. CDR3 nucleotide sequence: TGTGCCAGCAGTTACACCAGCGGGGAGATCGATGAGCAGTTCTTC.

This clonotype appeared a few times. The V gene is TRBV6-2 or TRBV6-3, the J gene TRBJ2-1; weak D call: TRBD1 (5 bases). The CDR3 is 14 amino acids. Trimming took 5 bases from V and 11 from J, leaving 19 bases between them. From germline, CDR1 is MNHEY and CDR2 SVGEGT. This CDR3 reads CASSEVGRGPKQFF. CDR3 sequence (DNA): TGTGCCAGCAGTGAAGTGGGAAGGGGTCCGAAGCAGTTCTTC.

This clonotype was seen a few times. The chain couples TRBV30 to TRBJ2-7; D may be TRBD1 or TRBD2 (5 bases each). V was clipped by 4 bases and J by 6 bases, with 19 bases between them. This CDR3 contains 14 residues. Germline CDR1 reads GTSNPN; CDR2 reads SVGIG (reference sequence). This chain's CDR3 is CAWILPGTLGEQYF. CDR3 coding DNA: TGTGCCTGGATCCTCCCGGGGACCCTGGGCGAGCAGTACTTC. Variable domain in full (rest from reference TRBV30 and TRBJ2-7): SQTIHQWPATLVQPVGSPLSLECTVEGTSNPNLYWYRQAAGRGLQLLFYSVGIGQISSEVPQNLSASRPQDRQFILSSKKLLLSDSGFYLCAWILPGTLGEQYFGPGTRLTVT.